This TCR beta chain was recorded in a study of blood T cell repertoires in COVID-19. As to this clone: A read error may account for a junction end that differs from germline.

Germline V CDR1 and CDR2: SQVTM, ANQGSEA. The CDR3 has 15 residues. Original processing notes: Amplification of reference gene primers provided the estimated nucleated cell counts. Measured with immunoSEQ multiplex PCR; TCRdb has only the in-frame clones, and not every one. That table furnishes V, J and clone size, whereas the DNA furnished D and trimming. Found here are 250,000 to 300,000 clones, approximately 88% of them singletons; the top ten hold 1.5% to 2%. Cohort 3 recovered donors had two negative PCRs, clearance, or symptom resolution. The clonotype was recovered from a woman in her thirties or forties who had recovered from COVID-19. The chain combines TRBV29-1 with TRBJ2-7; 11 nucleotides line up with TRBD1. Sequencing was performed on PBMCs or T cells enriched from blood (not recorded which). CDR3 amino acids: CSVEGDRGDLYEQYF. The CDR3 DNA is TGCAGCGTCGAAGGGGACAGGGGGGACCTCTACGAGCAGTACTTC.